Described below is a single T cell receptor beta chain sequence and its context. This clone was recorded once. The target of this receptor is not known. Base qualities are not provided; no much larger clone lies one nucleotide away. Trimming takes 10 bases from V and 0 bases from J, and the germline ends sit 7 bases apart. Including cysteine and phenylalanine, the CDR3 has 12 amino acids. The read is trimmed to its CDR3 DNA, 36 bases read in frame from base 1. Taken from the germline V gene (reference sequence), the CDR1 and CDR2 loops are LNHDA and SQIVND. This sample was included in a study of control samples from healthy donors and cancer patients (dated by TCRdb to 2018 to 2021). To prepare the library, the immunoSEQ multiplex PCR assay was applied. TCRdb stores this immuneACCESS table with in-frame sequences only. Part of the clones is absent; in the studies checked, under half of the shortfall reflects unresolved V genes, and no reason is known for the rest. The sample records 130,000 to 150,000 clones, approximately 90% of which are singletons. The ten top clones hold 8.7% of the sample.

In this chain, TRBV19 is recombined with TRBJ1-3, with no D gene named confidently. This clonotype was obtained from a young woman in good health. Sequencing was done on a sample of blood. The CDR3 region: CATGDSGNTIYF. The sequenced DNA is TGTGCCACCGGGGACTCTGGAAACACCATATATTTT.